Given below is one T cell receptor beta chain in context. Its antigen remains undetermined. No qualities accompany the bases; no much larger clone lies one base away. TCRbeta CDR3 regions were amplified from genomic DNA using the immunoSEQ Assay, a bias-controlled multiplex PCR. The authors processed their data as follows. Within the assay, amplification of reference gene primers was used to estimate how many nucleated cells each sample contained. To quantify the absolute abundance of each unique TCRbeta CDR3 rearrangement, sequence reads were collapsed and filtered. For each sample, productive Simpson clonality was calculated as the square root of Simpson's diversity index over productive rearrangements. Held by TCRdb, this immuneACCESS table contains in-frame sequences only and omits some clones. Under half of the omission traces to an unresolved V gene where checked; the cause of the rest is unknown. D and trimming were read from the DNA, whereas the V and J calls and clone size are those reported in that table. For this sample there are 150,000 to 200,000 clones; just over 90% appear just once. The ten largest account for around 2% of the sample.

The data derive from a study of blood T cell repertoires in COVID-19 (TCRdb year 2020). For context, the study as a whole: Samples covering the acute and convalescent phases of COVID-19 were provided by collaborators in the United States, Italy and Spain. The material from the prospective study consisted of cDNA or gDNA derived from T cells, B-cell-depleted T cells, or PBMCs. Subjects who had been exposed to COVID-19, were actively infected with it, or had recovered from it provided the deeply sampled blood TCRbeta repertoires that made up the dataset. The repertoires were made available in a free public database intended to serve as a resource for research on the immune response to SARS-CoV-2. The samples were drawn from two sources: the first 160 participants of the ongoing ImmuneRACE study, and 1,200 or so subjects contributed by 6 global collaborators. The sample metadata nearly always contained a de-identified subject ID, COVID-19 status, age in years and sex. Where available, HLA class I and class II types were obtained from metadata supplied by the sample provider rather than from assay-based typing. On the study overall, not on this receptor specifically: Clinical and demographic metadata were provided uncurated, with the amount varying by source and participant.

The CDR3 goes from the cysteine to the phenylalanine over 17 residues. Only the CDR3 region is kept as DNA, spanning 51 bases read in frame from base 1. The junction shows trimming of 7 bases on V and 0 bases on J, and the gene matches do not reach 12 bases of it. Sequences LNHDA (CDR1) and SQIVND (CDR2) are obtained from the germline V gene (reference sequence). One collaborating source in Seattle enrolled patients while the patients were actively infected and followed the patients over time throughout the course of disease. Each collaborating institution followed its own protocols to collect whole blood in K2EDTA tubes. Collaborator samples were shipped for TCRbeta analysis as frozen whole blood, isolated PBMCs, or DNA extracted from either sample type.

The TCR originated in a woman in her sixties or seventies with COVID-19, enrolled during active disease. This chain joins TRBV19 to TRBJ2-1; TRBD1 lines up with 7 middle nucleotides. The sample comprised peripheral blood. The CDR3 reads CASKEGRGGSSYNEQFF. The DNA reads TGTGCCAGTAAAGAAGGGCGAGGGGGCTCCTCCTACAATGAGCAGTTCTTC.